The T cell receptor beta chain under discussion was sequenced for a study of early T cells in non-severe SARS-CoV-2 infection. In this sample, this clonotype turned up many times. The CDR3 loop spans 18 amino acids. Germline values: CDR1 DFQATT, CDR2 SNEGSKA (reference sequence). V lost 6 bases and J lost 2; bases outside the gene matches: 18. One entry per CDR3 protein, called by TCRdb with MiXCR from the 5' RACE reads. This sample has about 39,000 distinct CDR3 sequences; roughly 6% occur once, and the top ten carry roughly 4%. The sequence was collected from an adult who was a healthcare worker with PCR-confirmed SARS-CoV-2 infection or an uninfected control (not recorded which). The V gene is TRBV20-1, the J gene TRBJ2-1; 8 nucleotides line up with TRBD2. The sample was whole blood, taken at baseline. CDR3 nucleotide sequence: TGCAGTGCCACCCTCCCCCGTAGCGGGACAACCGCCTACAATGAGCAGTTCTTC. As protein: CSATLPRSGTTAYNEQFF.